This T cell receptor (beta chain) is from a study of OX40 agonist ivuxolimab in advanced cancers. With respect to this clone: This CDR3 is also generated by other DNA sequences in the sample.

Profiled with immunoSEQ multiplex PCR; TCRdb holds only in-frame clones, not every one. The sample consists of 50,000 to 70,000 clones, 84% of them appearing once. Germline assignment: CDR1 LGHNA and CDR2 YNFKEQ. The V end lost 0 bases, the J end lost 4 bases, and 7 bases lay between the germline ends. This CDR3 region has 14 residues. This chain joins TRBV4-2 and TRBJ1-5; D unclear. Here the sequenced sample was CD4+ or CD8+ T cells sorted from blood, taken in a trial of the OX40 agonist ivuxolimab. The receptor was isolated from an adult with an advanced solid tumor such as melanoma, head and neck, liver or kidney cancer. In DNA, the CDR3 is TGTGCCAGCAGCCAAGATTGGGGAAATCAGCCCCAGCATTTT. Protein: CASSQDWGNQPQHF.